This TCR beta chain was captured in a study of control samples from healthy donors and cancer patients. With 5 bases clipped from V and 0 bases from J, the junction kept 11 bases outside the gene matches. There are 17 residues in the CDR3. The germline gives CDR1 SGHVS, CDR2 FQNEAQ. Only in-frame clones appear in the TCRdb table, and some are missing; sequencing was by immunoSEQ multiplex PCR. The sample lists 150,000 or so clones, almost 90% occurring once. Sequenced input: blood. The genes are TRBV7-8 and TRBJ2-7; 9 bases are a match to TRBD1. The clonotype was recovered from a man aged 18 to 30 in good health. The CDR3 DNA reads TGTGCCAGCAGCCTCTCCCGAAGGACAGGGGCCTCCTACGAGCAGTACTTC. It yields the protein CASSLSRRTGASYEQYF.